Sequencing of this TCR beta chain was carried out in a study of blood T cells in healthy people across ages. This clonotype has a count of ten or more. With a J-beta primer mix and a sample-barcoded 5' primer, a second PCR ran about 6 to 11 cycles. TCRdb reprocessed the 5' RACE reads via MiXCR and lists one record per CDR3 protein. Among roughly 680,000 distinct CDR3 sequences listed, approximately 49% were seen once. Germline CDR1 and CDR2: SGHTA and FQGTGA. The CDR3 is made up of 15 amino acids. V was clipped by 1 base and J by 5 bases; unmatched bases: 5. The source of this sequence is an older woman in good health. V and J are TRBV7-3 and TRBJ2-1, with 7 bases identical to TRBD2. The sample comprised blood. CDR3 coding DNA: TGTGCCAGCAGCTTAATAGGACTAGATAACAATGAGCAGTTCTTC. Translating it yields CASSLIGLDNNEQFF.